This section outlines one T cell receptor beta chain sequence together with its context. The table lists this clonotype with many counts. This receptor's antigen is unknown. The input lacks base qualities; no much larger clone sits a single base away. The record originates from a study of CD8 T cells in ankylosing spondylitis (dated by TCRdb to about 2017). About the study as a whole: The study set out to find disease-linked TCR variants by profiling T cell receptor beta repertoires in ankylosing spondylitis patients and healthy donors. The full study cohort was made up of 25 ankylosing spondylitis patients and over 90 healthy donors. Samples of peripheral blood were taken, and for ankylosing spondylitis patients, synovial fluid was collected as well. Broader findings and caveats from the paper: The disease-linked clones were reported to be significantly enriched in matched synovial fluid samples from ankylosing spondylitis patients. In peripheral blood, the disease-linked clones were found at relatively low frequencies and had a CD8+ phenotype. Some motif variants were previously reported in synovial fluid and blood of reactive arthritis patients, suggesting common disease-initiation mechanisms. Blood from ankylosing spondylitis patients appeared to be characterized by a TCR beta motif composed of about eight highly homologous amino acid variants.

The reads were generated on an Illumina HiSeq 2500. Quantitative 5'-RACE with molecular barcodes was used to prepare TCR beta libraries. The paper's processing steps were these. Disease-linked TCR variants were identified with a new computational method built on a probabilistic model of VDJ rearrangement. TCRdb reprocessing: public reads trimmed at Q25 with fastp, clones called with MiXCR, in-frame beta chains kept. Every entry covers one CDR3 protein and lists the most common genes and DNA from its rows. The V and J calls, along with clone size, are taken from TCRdb and not from the paper's own processing. Within this sample are 200,000 to 300,000 distinct CDR3 sequences, with over 8.5% of them counted one time only. Clones ranked in the top ten supply approximately 6.3% of the sample. The clonotype was recovered from a male donor with ankylosing spondylitis or in good health (not recorded which). Sequenced sample: blood, either unsorted or a sorted T cell fraction (not recorded which).

The CDR3 reads CASNAGHTGELFF. In nucleotides, the sequence is TGTGCCAGTAACGCGGGACACACCGGGGAGCTGTTTTTT. In this chain, TRBV19 is recombined with TRBJ2-2, and the D gene may be TRBD2, 6 bases matching. The germline ends are 9 bases apart after V is trimmed by 7 bases and J by 3 bases. Including cysteine and phenylalanine, the CDR3 has 13 amino acids. Left in the record is the CDR3 DNA by itself, 39 bases read in frame from the first base. CDR1 and CDR2 are drawn from the germline V gene (reference sequence): LNHDA, SQIVND.